Listed below are T cell receptor beta chains from one sample, sequenced in a study of technical replicates of blood from a handful of donors. TCRdb's table, derived via immunoSEQ multiplex PCR, lists solely in-frame clones and lacks some. The table shows tens of thousands of clones, with roughly nine tenths occurring only once. Specimen: PBMCs. The receptors come from a human donor in good health. Some clones in this sample may be carry-over from other donors' samples. Both conserved end residues are part of each CDR3. D genes are given only for firm matches. Clone size is stated in some rows and not others, as once, few, many or a class when expanded.

V	size	D	J	CDR3	DNA
TRBV30	.	TRBD1	TRBJ1-2	CAWRSGQGTNYGYTF	TGTGCCTGGAGATCGGGACAGGGGACCAACTATGGCTACACCTTC
TRBV5-1	.	TRBD2	TRBJ2-5	CASSLGTSAVVAQYF	TGCGCCAGCAGCCTAGGGACTAGCGCGGTGGTAGCCCAGTACTTC
TRBV5-4	.	.	TRBJ2-2	CASSLERGTGELFF	TGTGCCAGCAGCTTGGAAAGGGGTACCGGGGAGCTGTTTTTT
TRBV4-3	.	.	TRBJ1-3	CASSQDPPSGRRNTIYF	TGCGCCAGCAGCCAAGATCCGCCCTCCGGGAGAAGAAACACCATATATTTT
TRBV6-4	once	TRBD1	TRBJ1-5	CASSALTGGPQHF	TGTGCCAGCAGTGCCCTGACAGGGGGCCCCCAGCATTTT
TRBV4-3	.	.	TRBJ1-1	CASSQGFRARGTEAFF	TGCGCCAGCAGCCAAGGGTTCAGGGCCCGGGGGACTGAAGCTTTCTTT
TRBV10-3	.	.	TRBJ1-5	CAIRRQEAWPQHF	TGTGCCATCAGAAGACAGGAGGCTTGGCCCCAGCATTTT
TRBV14	.	TRBD1	TRBJ1-1	CASSQVSFRGRHTEAFF	TGTGCCAGCAGCCAAGTTTCCTTTAGGGGGCGTCACACTGAAGCTTTCTTT
TRBV28	.	.	TRBJ2-1	CASSGSSYNEQFF	TGTGCCAGCAGCGGGAGCTCCTACAATGAGCAGTTCTTC
TRBV15	.	TRBD1	TRBJ1-2	CATSRDTQGAYGYTF	TGTGCCACCAGCAGAGATACGCAGGGGGCCTATGGCTACACCTTC
TRBV4-1	.	TRBD1	TRBJ1-1	CASSQGQGFKTEAFF	TGCGCCAGCAGCCAGGGACAGGGATTCAAAACTGAAGCTTTCTTT
TRBV28	.	TRBD1	TRBJ1-2	CASSSPGQVNYGYTF	TGTGCCAGCAGTTCCCCGGGACAGGTGAACTATGGCTACACCTTC
TRBV6-5	.	TRBD1	TRBJ2-7	CASSYGQGVAYEQYF	TGTGCCAGCAGTTACGGACAGGGGGTCGCATACGAGCAGTACTTC
TRBV6-5	.	TRBD2	TRBJ2-5	CASSYRAGGQETQYF	TGTGCCAGCAGTTACAGGGCGGGGGGGCAAGAGACCCAGTACTTC
TRBV18	few	.	TRBJ2-2	CASSRRSQAGNTGELFF	TGTGCCAGCTCCCGCAGGTCCCAGGCTGGGAACACCGGGGAGCTGTTTTTT
TRBV10-3	.	TRBD1	TRBJ1-1	CAITRDRESTEAFF	TGTGCCATCACCCGGGACAGGGAAAGCACTGAAGCTTTCTTT
TRBV4-1	.	.	TRBJ1-3	CASSFRVEKNSGNTIYF	TGCGCCAGCAGCTTCAGGGTGGAGAAAAACTCTGGAAACACCATATATTTT
TRBV15	.	.	TRBJ1-4	CATSRGTENEKLFF	TGTGCCACCAGCAGAGGGACAGAGAATGAAAAACTGTTTTTT
TRBV9	.	TRBD1	TRBJ1-2	CASSEDRGGGGYTF	TGTGCCAGCAGTGAAGACAGGGGAGGGGGTGGCTACACCTTC
TRBV21-1	.	.	TRBJ2-7	CASSIPDRRGPYEQYF	TGTGCCAGCAGCATCCCGGACAGAAGGGGACCCTACGAGCAGTACTTC
TRBV6-5	.	TRBD1	TRBJ1-2	CASSDRGYGYTF	TGTGCCAGCTCGGACAGGGGGTATGGCTACACCTTC
TRBV7-2	.	TRBD2	TRBJ2-1	CASSLAGAGISYNEQFF	TGTGCCAGCAGCTTAGCTGGAGCGGGGATCTCCTACAATGAGCAGTTCTTC
TRBV30	.	.	TRBJ1-1	CAWSKYTNTEAFF	TGTGCCTGGAGTAAATACACGAACACTGAAGCTTTCTTT
TRBV7-9	.	TRBD2	TRBJ2-5	CASSLDRSSGTLGETQYF	TGTGCCAGCAGCTTAGATCGGTCTAGCGGCACCCTTGGAGAGACCCAGTACTTC
TRBV5-1	.	TRBD2	TRBJ2-2	CASSPVAGGGVGELFF	TGCGCCAGCAGCCCCGTAGCGGGAGGAGGGGTCGGGGAGCTGTTTTTT
TRBV6-5	once	.	TRBJ1-2	CASRPGLGGYGYTF	TGTGCCAGCAGACCCGGGCTGGGGGGATATGGCTACACCTTC
TRBV11-2	.	.	TRBJ2-2	CASSSIRRSTGELFF	TGTGCCAGCAGCTCGATCAGAAGGAGCACCGGGGAGCTGTTTTTT
TRBV19	.	TRBD1	TRBJ1-1	CASSIRTGEAFF	TGTGCCAGTAGTATAAGGACAGGAGAAGCTTTCTTT
TRBV5-3	.	TRBD1	TRBJ1-2	CARTGVLGGQGALLYGYTF	TGTGCCAGAACCGGCGTCCTGGGGGGACAGGGGGCATTGCTGTATGGCTACACCTTC
TRBV10-3	.	.	TRBJ1-2	CAISGRELLRDTNYGYTF	TGTGCCATCAGTGGTAGGGAGCTTTTGAGGGACACTAACTATGGCTACACCTTC
TRBV29-1	.	.	TRBJ2-2	CSVEILNPDRANTGELFF	TGCAGCGTTGAAATCCTAAACCCGGACAGAGCGAACACCGGGGAGCTGTTTTTT
TRBV21-1	.	.	TRBJ2-5	CASSTWTGEETQYF	TGTGCCAGCAGCACCTGGACAGGGGAAGAGACCCAGTACTTC
TRBV7-2	.	TRBD1	TRBJ1-5	CASSSGTGNQPQHF	TGTGCCAGCAGCTCCGGGACAGGGAATCAGCCCCAGCATTTT
TRBV4-3	.	.	TRBJ2-3	CASSQGSARTSTDTQYF	TGCGCCAGCAGCCAAGGTTCTGCCCGAACTAGCACAGATACGCAGTATTTT
TRBV7-9	.	.	TRBJ1-5	CASSPMGSVNQPQHF	TGTGCCAGCAGCCCGATGGGGAGCGTGAATCAGCCCCAGCATTTT
TRBV4-3	.	.	TRBJ2-1	CASSQEGLGDNEQFF	TGCGCCAGCAGCCAAGAGGGACTGGGAGACAATGAGCAGTTCTTC
TRBV10-3	.	.	TRBJ1-1	CAISALPNTEAFF	TGTGCCATCAGTGCTCTCCCGAACACTGAAGCTTTCTTT
TRBV27	.	TRBD2	TRBJ2-1	CASRRSLAGVGGDNEQFF	TGTGCCAGCAGGCGATCACTAGCGGGGGTTGGTGGGGACAATGAGCAGTTCTTC
TRBV30	once	TRBD1	TRBJ1-3	CAWNLQGAAGNTIYF	TGTGCCTGGAATTTACAGGGGGCGGCCGGAAACACCATATATTTT
TRBV6-4	.	TRBD1	TRBJ2-1	CASSEGQGVANEQFF	TGTGCCAGCAGTGAGGGACAGGGGGTCGCAAATGAGCAGTTCTTC
TRBV5-4	.	.	TRBJ1-2	CASSGGDRWYSDYTF	TGTGCCAGCAGTGGGGGGGACCGCTGGTATTCCGACTACACCTTC
TRBV4-1	.	.	TRBJ2-7	CASTFRGNEQYF	TGCGCCAGCACCTTTAGGGGGAACGAGCAGTACTTC
TRBV10-3	.	.	TRBJ1-2	CAISGSRVRDYGYTF	TGTGCCATCAGTGGATCTCGGGTCAGGGACTATGGCTACACCTTC
TRBV4-2	.	.	TRBJ2-1	CASLERAGALNEQFF	TGTGCCAGCCTCGAGCGGGCCGGGGCTTTGAATGAGCAGTTCTTC
TRBV18	.	TRBD1	TRBJ1-1	CASSAGQVTEAFF	TGTGCCAGCTCAGCGGGACAGGTCACTGAAGCTTTCTTT
TRBV7-3	.	TRBD1	TRBJ1-2	CASSLGWDRAYYGYTF	TGTGCCAGCAGCTTAGGGTGGGACAGGGCATACTATGGCTACACCTTC
TRBV19	.	.	TRBJ2-2	CASSSWEGGNTGELFF	TGTGCCAGTAGCTCTTGGGAGGGGGGGAACACCGGGGAGCTGTTTTTT
TRBV21-1	once	.	TRBJ1-1	CASSKALTDMNTEAFF	TGTGCCAGCAGCAAAGCGCTGACAGACATGAACACTGAAGCTTTCTTT
TRBV4-1	.	.	TRBJ2-2	CASSQEGLNTGELFF	TGCGCCAGCAGCCAAGAAGGACTTAACACCGGGGAGCTGTTTTTT
TRBV27	.	.	TRBJ1-2	CASSPQGYPEFGQYGYTF	TGTGCCAGCTCTCCGCAGGGCTATCCGGAGTTCGGTCAATATGGCTACACCTTC
TRBV27	.	.	TRBJ1-1	CASSLYQGIGTEAFF	TGTGCCAGCAGTTTGTACCAGGGAATCGGCACTGAAGCTTTCTTT
TRBV5-1	.	.	TRBJ2-3	CASSFQGRDTQYF	TGCGCCAGCAGCTTTCAGGGGAGAGATACGCAGTATTTT
TRBV5-6	.	.	TRBJ1-3	CASSLQGSGNTIYF	TGTGCCAGCAGCTTACAGGGCTCTGGAAACACCATATATTTT
TRBV2	.	TRBD1	TRBJ1-2	CASSPWTGNYGYTF	TGTGCCAGCAGTCCTTGGACAGGCAACTATGGCTACACCTTC
TRBV11-3	.	TRBD2	TRBJ2-1	CASSRGLAGSNEQFF	TGTGCCAGCAGCAGGGGACTAGCGGGGAGCAATGAGCAGTTCTTC